These T cell receptor beta chains were read from a single sample in a study of blood T cell repertoires in COVID-19. Measured with immunoSEQ multiplex PCR; TCRdb has only the in-frame clones, and not every one. The table lists 250,000 or so clones, approximately 91% of them singletons, with 0.7% to 0.85% in the top ten. The sequenced material came from peripheral blood. Every receptor here comes from a woman aged 25-40 years with acute or convalescent COVID-19. Both conserved end residues are part of each CDR3. The order of the fields is V gene, J gene, D gene, clone size, CDR3 DNA, CDR3 protein. D genes are given only for firm matches. Clone size is stated in some rows and not others, as once, few, many or a class when expanded.

TRBV19	TRBJ2-7	-	-	TGTGCCAGTAGTATAGATCGTTGGAGAAGCTCCTACGAGCAGTACTTC	CASSIDRWRSSYEQYF
TRBV25-1	TRBJ2-3	TRBD1	-	TGTGCCAGCACCGGGACAGGGCATGCAGATACGCAGTATTTT	CASTGTGHADTQYF
TRBV9	TRBJ2-1	-	-	TGTGCCAGCAACGAAGCGGGCTCCTACAATGAGCAGTTCTTC	CASNEAGSYNEQFF
TRBV10-2	TRBJ2-3	TRBD1	-	TGCGCCAGCGGGGGGGACAGGGGGAAAGGTACGCAGTATTTT	CASGGDRGKGTQYF
TRBV10-2	TRBJ1-2	-	many	TGCGCCAGCAGTGACCCAGATGGCTACACCTTC	CASSDPDGYTF
TRBV5-1	TRBJ2-7	TRBD1	-	TGCGCCAGCAGCCATCAGGGGGTTTATTCCTACGAGCAGTACTTC	CASSHQGVYSYEQYF
TRBV20-1	TRBJ2-7	TRBD2	-	TGCAGTGCTAGTCGCCCTAGCGGGAGTGTATACGAGCAGTACTTC	CSASRPSGSVYEQYF
TRBV24-1	TRBJ2-1	TRBD2	-	TGTGCCACCAGTGATACTAGCGGGAGCTCTGCGATCTTAGACAATGAGCAGTTCTTC	CATSDTSGSSAILDNEQFF
TRBV25-1	TRBJ1-1	TRBD1	-	TGTGCCAGCAGTCCCGGGACAGGGCACACTGAAGCTTTCTTT	CASSPGTGHTEAFF
TRBV3-1/TRBV3-2	TRBJ2-1	-	-	TGTGCCAGCAGCCAACCCCTAGTACCGCTCGGCGATGAGCAGTTCTTC	CASSQPLVPLGDEQFF
TRBV2	TRBJ2-2	-	-	TGTGCCAGCAGTGAAGCGCTTCACGGTAGTCTGAACACCGGGGAGCTGTTTTTT	CASSEALHGSLNTGELFF